Listed here are 29 T cell receptor beta chains from one sample, sequenced in a study of breast tumors, draining lymph nodes, adjacent tissues. Samples came from axillary lymph nodes draining the breast cancer. From the multiplex PCR reads, TCRdb called clonotypes with MiXCR, one entry per CDR3 protein. This table holds 140,000 or so distinct CDR3 sequences, approximately 29% found once. Sequencing used axillary lymph node tissue. Receptors were obtained from a female donor with breast cancer. Some clones in this sample may be carry-over from other donors' samples.

The gene calls are TRBV6-6 and TRBJ2-1; TRBD2 aligns across 9 bases. CDR3 length: 22 amino acids. Germline V gene data show CDR1 as MNHNY and CDR2 as SVGAGI (reference sequence). Trimming at V came to 5 bases and at J to 7 bases, leaving 30 bases not matched to a gene. CDR3 amino acids: CASSARTSETLDTGASLNEQFF. CDR3 in DNA: TGTGCCAGCAGTGCCCGGACTAGCGAAACCCTCGACACCGGGGCTAGCTTGAATGAGCAGTTCTTC.

This clonotype was detected many times. One end of the junction does not line up with germline, which may come from a read error. The chain employs TRBV9 and TRBJ2-5, with no clear D. Germline V gene lookup returns CDR1 SGDLS and CDR2 YYNGEE. The CDR3 covers 14 residues. CDR3 amino acids: CASSPSRMEETQSF. The CDR3 bases are TGTGCCAGCAGCCCTTCACGGATGGAAGAGACCCAGTCCTTC.

This clonotype was observed at least ten times. V and J are TRBV12-3 or TRBV12-4 and TRBJ2-2, with unresolved D. This CDR3 contains 16 residues. Deletions cut 2 bases from V and 0 bases from J, with 10 bases between. The DNA of the CDR3 is TGTGCCAGCAGTTTACTCTACAGTACGAACACCGGGGAGCTGTTTTTT. The encoded protein is CASSLLYSTNTGELFF.

This clonotype was observed once. A read error may be the cause here, since a much bigger clone is one base away. The rearrangement joins TRBV28 to TRBJ1-2, with D tentatively TRBD1 (5 bases). The CDR3 loop spans 12 amino acids. Germline CDR1 is MDHEN and CDR2 is SYDVKM. V was clipped by 8 bases and J by 2 bases, with 9 bases between them. The CDR3 loop reads CASRGSNYGYTF. The CDR3 nucleotides read TGTGCCAGCCGGGGCAGCAACTATGGCTACACCTTC.

In the case of this clonotype: One base away lies a much larger clone, so this may be a sequencing read error. As the CDR3 is not closed by the conserved phenylalanine or tryptophan, this likely results from a read error. The limits of the CDR3 on the DNA are not certain, so only TCRdb's listed CDR3 is given. This chain links TRBV7-9 with TRBJ1-2. The CDR3 extends over 15 residues, inclusive of both ends. Germline V gene data show CDR1 as SEHNR and CDR2 as FQNEAQ (reference sequence). The CDR3 protein is CASSLGLRTLGGYPL.

Only a few counts were recorded for this clonotype. A much larger clone differs by one base, so this may be a read error. The rearrangement links TRBV6-6 to TRBJ1-2, with 7 bases identical to TRBD1. V shed 5 bases, J shed 8 bases, and the junction held 11 bases outside the gene matches. Germline values: CDR1 MNHNY, CDR2 SVGAGI (reference sequence). The CDR3 extends over 14 amino acids. Here the CDR3 reads CASSQGVGNLGYTF. CDR3 coding DNA: TGTGCCAGCAGTCAGGGGGTGGGGAATCTAGGCTACACCTTC.

The table lists this clonotype with many counts. The chain recombines TRBV6-5 with TRBJ2-7; possibly TRBD2 for D (6 bases). Per germline, CDR1 MNHEY and CDR2 SVGAGI. Trimming stripped 0 bases from V and 6 bases from J, with 12 bases between. This CDR3 has 14 residues. In DNA, the CDR3 is TGTGCCAGCAGTTACTCTAACGGGGGACGCGAGCAGTACTTC. Its protein product is CASSYSNGGREQYF.

This chain's CDR3 is CASSNLKVESFF. The CDR3 DNA reads TGTGCCAGCAGCAACCTAAAAGTTGAGTCTTTCTTT. The V gene is TRBV12-3 or TRBV12-4, the J gene TRBJ1-1, with D hard to call. The CDR3 is 12 residues long. V was clipped by 6 bases and J by 12 bases, with 17 bases between them.

This clonotype was recorded at least ten times. This sequence joins TRBV6-2 or TRBV6-3 and TRBJ1-2, with D possibly being TRBD1 (6 bases). The germline V gene encodes CDR1 MNHEY and CDR2 SVGEGT. There are 14 residues in the CDR3. V was cut by 6 bases and J by 0 bases, with 11 bases left in between. For the CDR3, the DNA is TGTGCCAGCAGGATGACAGGACCTAACTATGGCTACACCTTC. Amino acid sequence: CASRMTGPNYGYTF.

This clonotype was seen ten or more times. The chain carries TRBV7-9 and TRBJ2-1; 9 positions agree with TRBD2. J was trimmed by 9 bases and V by 1 base; bases with no gene match: 13. The CDR3 has 17 residues. Germline V gene sequence: CDR1 SEHNR, CDR2 FQNEAQ (reference sequence). CDR3 region: CASSLVSGVRGGSEQFF. The CDR3 nucleotides are TGTGCCAGCAGCTTAGTTTCCGGAGTGCGGGGGGGTAGTGAGCAGTTCTTC.

The table lists this clonotype with many counts. This chain links TRBV4-3 with TRBJ2-4; D perhaps matches TRBD1 (6 bases). Germline lookup yields CDR1 LGHNA and CDR2 YSLEER. Between the trimmed V and J ends, which lost 1 base and 5 bases, there was a span of 18 bases. This CDR3 has 17 amino acids. The CDR3 sequence is CASSQGTVESAENIQYF. CDR3 bases: TGCGCCAGCAGCCAAGGGACAGTCGAGTCGGCCGAAAACATTCAGTACTTC.

This rearrangement joins TRBV6-1 to TRBJ1-2; tentative D call: TRBD1 (5 bases). Germline loops: CDR1 MNHNS, CDR2 SASEGT. The CDR3 has 14 amino acids. V was pared by 7 bases and J by 8 bases, with 20 bases between. CDR3 coding DNA: TGTGCCAGCACCATGCCTGGAGGGGCACGGGGCTACACCTTC. It encodes CASTMPGGARGYTF.

The chain recombines TRBV10-3 with TRBJ1-6, with D possibly matching TRBD1 (6 bases). The length of the CDR3 is 16 residues. CDR1 is ENHRY and CDR2 is SYGVKD in the germline V gene. Trimming shortened V by 9 bases and J by 9 bases, and 24 bases separated the two germline ends. CDR3 bases: TGTGCCATTTCTAGGCCCGGGACAACTTTAGGTTCACCCCTCCACTTT. It encodes CAISRPGTTLGSPLHF.

This clonotype was picked up many times. The gene calls are TRBV25-1 and TRBJ2-7, with 8 bases that match TRBD1. V lost 7 bases and J lost 2; bases outside the gene matches: 10. The length of the CDR3 is 15 residues. Germline-derived CDR1 and CDR2 are MGHDK and SYGVNS. This CDR3 reads CASNPGTGLTYEQYF. In DNA form, the CDR3 reads TGTGCCAGCAACCCCGGGACAGGCCTCACCTACGAGCAGTACTTC.

The sample holds a few counts of this clonotype. The V call is TRBV28, the J call TRBJ2-5, with 8 bases fitting TRBD2. The CDR3 spans 14 residues. Looked up from germline, CDR1 is MDHEN and CDR2 is SYDVKM. The junction had 10 bases not matched to a gene; V was cut back by 7 bases and J by 6 bases. The CDR3 sequence is CASTHGGAKKTQYF. The CDR3 DNA follows: TGTGCCAGCACCCACGGGGGGGCCAAAAAGACCCAGTACTTC.

This clonotype was seen many times. This chain joins TRBV6-2 or TRBV6-3 and TRBJ1-5; D remains ambiguous. This CDR3 contains 15 residues. Germline-derived CDR1 and CDR2 are MNHEY and SVGEGT. V was trimmed by 3 bases and J by 0 bases, leaving 9 bases between them. CDR3 nucleotides: TGTGCCAGCAGTTATGGCAGTCATAGCAATCAGCCCCAGCATTTT. The encoded protein is CASSYGSHSNQPQHF.

This clonotype was counted ten times or more. The chain combines TRBV12-3 or TRBV12-4 with TRBJ1-6; a weak D match, TRBD1 (5 bases). V lost 6 bases and J lost 9, with 18 bases in between. This CDR3 contains 15 residues. The CDR3, as DNA: TGTGCCAGCAGATCAAGCCAGGGAAGTCTTTCACCCCTCCACTTT. Translating gives CASRSSQGSLSPLHF.

This clonotype was counted ten times or more. The chain has TRBV4-1 and TRBJ2-1; 7 nucleotides line up with TRBD1. V shed 3 bases, J shed 9 bases, and the junction held 8 bases outside the gene matches. From germline, CDR1 is MGHRA and CDR2 YSYEKL. This CDR3 has 14 residues. CDR3 sequence reads: CASSHWVAGGEQFF. CDR3 DNA: TGCGCCAGCAGCCATTGGGTGGCAGGGGGTGAGCAGTTCTTC.

Many counts were recorded for this clonotype. The J gene is TRBJ2-1, the V gene TRBV9; D tentatively reads TRBD1 or TRBD2 (5 bases each). The germline V gene encodes CDR1 SGDLS and CDR2 YYNGEE. CDR3 size: 15 residues. Trimming took 0 bases from V and 3 from J, leaving 10 bases between them. The DNA of the CDR3 is TGTGCCAGCAGCGTAGGGGGGAGTATCTACAATGAGCAGTTCTTC. Protein sequence: CASSVGGSIYNEQFF.

In its sample, this clonotype was seen a few times. The chain links TRBV7-6 to TRBJ1-1; no firm D call. V was trimmed by 5 bases and J by 0 bases, leaving 7 bases between them. This CDR3 is built from 13 residues. Germline V gene sequence: CDR1 SGHVS, CDR2 FNYEAQ. CDR3: CASSRGLNTEAFF. The CDR3 nucleotides read TGTGCCAGCAGCCGGGGTCTGAACACTGAAGCTTTCTTT.

The table lists this clonotype with many counts. The chain carries TRBV19 and TRBJ2-2; D gene uncertain. V lost 3 bases to trimming and J lost 0 bases, with 11 bases between them. Germline V gives CDR1 LNHDA, CDR2 SQIVND (reference sequence). This CDR3 has 16 residues. CDR3 DNA: TGTGCCAGTAGTATTGGTGGGCAAACGAACACCGGGGAGCTGTTTTTT. Amino acids: CASSIGGQTNTGELFF.

This clonotype was detected many times. The chain uses TRBV7-9 and TRBJ2-5, with TRBD1 identical over 8 bases. The CDR3 spans 15 residues. Germline lookup yields CDR1 SEHNR and CDR2 FQNEAQ (reference sequence). V trimming: 5 bases; J trimming: 5 bases; junction bases outside the gene matches: 10. The CDR3 is CASSTTQGAGETQYF. The CDR3 DNA sequence: TGTGCCAGCAGCACTACGCAGGGGGCCGGGGAGACCCAGTACTTC. Supplemented by reference TRBV7-9 and TRBJ2-5, the full variable domain reads DTGVSQNPRHKITKRGQNVTFRCDPISEHNRLYWYRQTLGQGPEFLTYFQNEAQLEKSRLLSDRFSAERPKGSFSTLEIQRTEQGDSAMYLCASSTTQGAGETQYFGPGTRLLVL.

At least ten counts were recorded for this clonotype. The chain couples TRBV7-6 to TRBJ2-5; weak D call: TRBD1 (5 bases). This CDR3 is 14 amino acids long. The germline V and J ends were trimmed by 1 base and 2 bases, with 8 bases remaining between them. Germline-derived CDR1 and CDR2 are SGHVS and FNYEAQ. Written as DNA, the CDR3 is TGTGCCAGCAGCTTAGGGCACAGGCAAGAGACCCAGTACTTC. Protein sequence: CASSLGHRQETQYF.

In nucleotides, the CDR3 is TGTGCCATCAGGGGGACAGAGGGTAATTCACCCCTCCACTTT. This sequence encodes CAIRGTEGNSPLHF. The rearrangement links TRBV10-3 to TRBJ1-6, with 7 bases fitting TRBD1. The junction had 5 bases not matched to a gene; V was cut back by 6 bases and J by 6 bases. Germline CDR1 is ENHRY and CDR2 is SYGVKD. This CDR3 region has 14 residues.

This chain's CDR3 is CASSAGTGGGQPQHF. CDR3 bases: TGTGCCAGCAGTGCCGGGACAGGGGGAGGTCAGCCCCAGCATTTT. This chain links TRBV2 with TRBJ1-5; 11 bases line up with TRBD1. Per germline, CDR1 SNHLY and CDR2 FYNNEI. With 4 bases clipped from V and 6 bases from J, the junction kept 5 bases outside the gene matches. CDR3 length: 15 residues.

This clonotype was seen ten or more times. This sequence joins TRBV7-2 and TRBJ2-3; weak D call: TRBD1 (5 bases). The germline V gene has CDR1 SGHTA and CDR2 FQGNSA. Trimming shortened V by 3 bases and J by 0 bases, and 19 bases separated the two germline ends. CDR3 length equals 18 residues. The DNA for the CDR3 is TGTGCCAGCAGCTTGGAATACTTGACAGCTACTAGCACAGATACGCAGTATTTT. This codes for CASSLEYLTATSTDTQYF.

This clonotype was observed at least ten times. The CDR3 DNA reads TGTGCCAGCAGTTACTCGTGGAACTATGGCTACACCTTC. As protein: CASSYSWNYGYTF. The chain links TRBV6-5 to TRBJ1-2; D is uncertain. This CDR3 contains 13 residues. The germline V gene has CDR1 MNHEY and CDR2 SVGAGI. V lost 0 bases, J lost 2 bases, and 4 bases lay in between.

This clonotype was seen many times. V and J are TRBV6-6 and TRBJ2-1; D gene ambiguous. The V end lost 8 bases, the J end lost 6 bases, and 14 bases lay between the germline ends. CDR1 and CDR2 (germline): MNHNY, SVGAGI (reference sequence). The CDR3 has 13 residues. The CDR3 bases are TGTGCCAGCTCTGGGTTCTGGGGCAATGAGCAGTTCTTC. It is translated as CASSGFWGNEQFF.

V and J are TRBV20-1 and TRBJ1-2; 9 nucleotides match TRBD1. Germline V gene sequence: CDR1 DFQATT, CDR2 SNEGSKA (reference sequence). V lost 5 bases to trimming and J lost 5 bases; unmatched junction nucleotides: 18. The CDR3 totals 17 residues. CDR3 region: CSAGKQGAHTFRYGYTF. As DNA, the CDR3 is TGCAGTGCTGGAAAACAGGGGGCGCATACTTTCCGGTATGGCTACACCTTC.